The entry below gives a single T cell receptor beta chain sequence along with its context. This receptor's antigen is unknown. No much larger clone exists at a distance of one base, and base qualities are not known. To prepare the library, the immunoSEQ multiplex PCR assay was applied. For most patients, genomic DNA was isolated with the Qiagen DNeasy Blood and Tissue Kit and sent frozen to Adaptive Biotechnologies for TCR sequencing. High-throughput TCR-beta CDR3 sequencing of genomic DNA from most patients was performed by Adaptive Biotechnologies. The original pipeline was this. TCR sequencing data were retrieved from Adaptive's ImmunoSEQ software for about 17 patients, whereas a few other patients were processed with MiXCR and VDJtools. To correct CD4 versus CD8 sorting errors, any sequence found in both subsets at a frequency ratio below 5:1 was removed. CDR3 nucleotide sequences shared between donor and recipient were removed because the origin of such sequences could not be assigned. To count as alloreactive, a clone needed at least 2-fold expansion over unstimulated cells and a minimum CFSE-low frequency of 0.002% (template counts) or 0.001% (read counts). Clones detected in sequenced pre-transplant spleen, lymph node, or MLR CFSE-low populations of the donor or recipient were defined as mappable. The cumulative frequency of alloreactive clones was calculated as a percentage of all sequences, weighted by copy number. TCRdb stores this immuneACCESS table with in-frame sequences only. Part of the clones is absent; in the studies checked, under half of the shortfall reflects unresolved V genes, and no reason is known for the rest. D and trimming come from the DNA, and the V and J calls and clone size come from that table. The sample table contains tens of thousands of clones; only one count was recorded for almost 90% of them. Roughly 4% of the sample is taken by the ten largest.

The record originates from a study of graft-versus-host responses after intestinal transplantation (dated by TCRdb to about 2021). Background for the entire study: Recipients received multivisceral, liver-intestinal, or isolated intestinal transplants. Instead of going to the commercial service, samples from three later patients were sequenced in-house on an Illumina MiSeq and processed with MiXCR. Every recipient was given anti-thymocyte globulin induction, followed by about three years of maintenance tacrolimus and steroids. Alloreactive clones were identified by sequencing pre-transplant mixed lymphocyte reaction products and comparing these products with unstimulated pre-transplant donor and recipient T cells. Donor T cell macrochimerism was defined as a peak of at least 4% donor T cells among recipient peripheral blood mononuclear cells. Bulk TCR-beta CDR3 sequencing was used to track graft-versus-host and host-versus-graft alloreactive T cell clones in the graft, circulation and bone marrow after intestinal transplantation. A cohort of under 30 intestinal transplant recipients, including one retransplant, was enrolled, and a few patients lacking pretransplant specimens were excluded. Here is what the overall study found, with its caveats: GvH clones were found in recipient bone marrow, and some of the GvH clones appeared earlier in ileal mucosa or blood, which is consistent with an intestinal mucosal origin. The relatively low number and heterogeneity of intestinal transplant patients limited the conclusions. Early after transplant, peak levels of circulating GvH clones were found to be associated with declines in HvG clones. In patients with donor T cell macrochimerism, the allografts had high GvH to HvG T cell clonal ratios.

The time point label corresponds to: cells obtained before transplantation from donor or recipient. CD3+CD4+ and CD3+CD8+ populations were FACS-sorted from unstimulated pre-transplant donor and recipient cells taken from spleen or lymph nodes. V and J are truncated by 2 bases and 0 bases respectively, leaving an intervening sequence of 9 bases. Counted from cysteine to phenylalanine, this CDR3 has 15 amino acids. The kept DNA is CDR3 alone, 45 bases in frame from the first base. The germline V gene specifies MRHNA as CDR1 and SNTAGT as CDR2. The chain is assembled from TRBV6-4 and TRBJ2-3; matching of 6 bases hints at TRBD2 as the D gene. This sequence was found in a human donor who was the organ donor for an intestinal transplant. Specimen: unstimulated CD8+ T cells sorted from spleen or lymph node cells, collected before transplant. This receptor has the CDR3 CASSDRLESTDTQYF. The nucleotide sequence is TGTGCCAGCAGTGACAGACTAGAGAGCACAGATACGCAGTATTTT.